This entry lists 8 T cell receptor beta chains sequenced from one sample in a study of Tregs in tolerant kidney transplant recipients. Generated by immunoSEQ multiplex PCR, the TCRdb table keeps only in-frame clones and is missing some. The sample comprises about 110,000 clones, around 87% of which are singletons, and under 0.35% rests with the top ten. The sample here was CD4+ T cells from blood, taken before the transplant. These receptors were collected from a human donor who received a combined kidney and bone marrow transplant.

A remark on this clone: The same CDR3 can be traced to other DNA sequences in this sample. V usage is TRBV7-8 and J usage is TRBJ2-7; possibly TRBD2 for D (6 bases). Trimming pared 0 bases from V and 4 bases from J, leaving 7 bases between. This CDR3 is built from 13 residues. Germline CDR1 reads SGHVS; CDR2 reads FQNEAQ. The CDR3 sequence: CASSLAGGYEQYF. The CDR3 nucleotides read TGTGCCAGCAGCTTAGCGGGGGGATACGAGCAGTACTTC. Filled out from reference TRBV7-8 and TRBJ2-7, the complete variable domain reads GAGVSQSPRYKVAKRGQDVALRCDPISGHVSLFWYQQALGQGPEFLTYFQNEAQLDKSGLPSDRFFAERPEGSVSTLKIQRTQQEDSAVYLCASSLAGGYEQYFGPGTRLTVT.

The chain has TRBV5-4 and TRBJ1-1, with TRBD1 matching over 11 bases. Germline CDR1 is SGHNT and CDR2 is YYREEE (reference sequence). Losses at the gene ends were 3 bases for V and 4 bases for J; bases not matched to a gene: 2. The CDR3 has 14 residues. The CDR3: CASSYGQGATEAFF. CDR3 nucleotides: TGTGCCAGCAGCTATGGACAGGGGGCCACTGAAGCTTTCTTT.

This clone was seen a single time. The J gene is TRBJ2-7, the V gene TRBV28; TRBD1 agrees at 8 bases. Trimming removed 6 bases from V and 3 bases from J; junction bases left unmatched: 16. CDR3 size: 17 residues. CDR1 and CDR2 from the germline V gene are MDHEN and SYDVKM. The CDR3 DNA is TGTGCCAGCAGCTATAAAATGCTTGGACAGGGTAACTACGAGCAGTACTTC. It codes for CASSYKMLGQGNYEQYF.

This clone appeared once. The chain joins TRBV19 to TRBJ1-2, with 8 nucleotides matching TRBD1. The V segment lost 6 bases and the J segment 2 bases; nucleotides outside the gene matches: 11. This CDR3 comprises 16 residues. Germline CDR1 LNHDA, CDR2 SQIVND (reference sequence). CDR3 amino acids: CASRTLDRGTNYGYTF. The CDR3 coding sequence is TGTGCCAGTAGGACCCTCGACAGGGGAACAAACTATGGCTACACCTTC. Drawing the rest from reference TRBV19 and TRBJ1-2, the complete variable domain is DGGITQSPKYLFRKEGQNVTLSCEQNLNHDAMYWYRQDPGQGLRLIYYSQIVNDFQKGDIAEGYSVSREKKESFPLTVTSAQKNPTAFYLCASRTLDRGTNYGYTFGSGTRLTVV.

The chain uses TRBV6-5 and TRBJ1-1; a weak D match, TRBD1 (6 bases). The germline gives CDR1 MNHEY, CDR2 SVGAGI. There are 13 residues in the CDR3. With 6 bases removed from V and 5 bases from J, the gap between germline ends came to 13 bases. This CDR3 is CASRQIGGTEAFF. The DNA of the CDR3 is TGTGCCAGCAGACAAATAGGGGGAACTGAAGCTTTCTTT.

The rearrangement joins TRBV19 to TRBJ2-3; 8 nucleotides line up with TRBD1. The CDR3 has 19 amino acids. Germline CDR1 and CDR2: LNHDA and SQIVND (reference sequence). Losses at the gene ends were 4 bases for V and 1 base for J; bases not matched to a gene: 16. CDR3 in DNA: TGTGCCAGTAGTACGACGATCTTAGGACAGGGCCATCGCACAGATACGCAGTATTTT. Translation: CASSTTILGQGHRTDTQYF.

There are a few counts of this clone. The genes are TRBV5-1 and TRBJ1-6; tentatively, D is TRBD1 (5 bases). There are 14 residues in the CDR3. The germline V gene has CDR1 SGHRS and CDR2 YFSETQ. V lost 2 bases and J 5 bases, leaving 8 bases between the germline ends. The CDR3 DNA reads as TGCGCCAGCAGCTTCAGGGCTGATAATTCACCCCTCCACTTT. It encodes CASSFRADNSPLHF.

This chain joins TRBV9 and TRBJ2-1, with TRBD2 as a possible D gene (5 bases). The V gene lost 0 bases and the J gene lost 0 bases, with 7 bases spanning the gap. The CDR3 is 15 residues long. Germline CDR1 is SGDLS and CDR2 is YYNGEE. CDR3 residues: CASSVDAGSYNEQFF. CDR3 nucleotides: TGTGCCAGCAGCGTAGATGCGGGCTCCTACAATGAGCAGTTCTTC.